This T cell receptor beta chain is from a study of T-cell reconstitution after alpha-beta-depleted transplantation in children. Germline lookup yields CDR1 DFQATT and CDR2 SNEGSKA (reference sequence). V trimming: 6 bases; J trimming: 3 bases; junction bases outside the gene matches: 9. CDR3 length: 15 amino acids. This clonotype was picked up a small number of times. For TCRbeta, the library was prepared with unique molecular identifiers. TCRdb used MiXCR to reprocess the PCR reads, holding one entry per CDR3 protein. The table lists around 400,000 distinct CDR3 sequences, 11% of them singletons. This clonotype was obtained from a human donor who donated a stem cell graft to a child with acute myeloid leukemia. The starting material was PBMCs from the stem cell graft donor, obtained from the stem cell graft. The genes are TRBV20-1 and TRBJ2-1; TRBD1 aligns across 9 bases. In nucleotides, the CDR3 is TGCAGTGCAACAAGCCGGGACAGGGTCTACAATGAGCAGTTCTTC. It encodes CSATSRDRVYNEQFF.